Sequencing of this T cell receptor beta chain was carried out in a study of cytomegalovirus exposure and HLA in healthy donors. Study-level findings and limits: A later analysis associated 15,000 or so TCR beta sequences with HLA alleles at a 0.05 false discovery rate. A later analysis, which compared TCR beta chains of equal frequency, found the HLA-associated ones more clonally expanded. Most CMV-associated TCR beta chains were later found to appear HLA-restricted. Only CMV serostatus was available as immune exposure information.

The PCR used 60 Vbeta and 13 Jbeta primers. Clones were read by immunoSEQ multiplex PCR, and TCRdb kept only the in-frame ones, dropping some. The data contain some 150,000 clones, about a tenth of them singletons. In regard to this clone: What it binds is unknown.

V shed 4 bases and J shed 4 bases, with 17 bases lying between them. Germline lookup yields CDR1 SGHRS and CDR2 YFSETQ. The CDR3 is 16 amino acids. The specimen was PBMCs. V is TRBV5-1 and J is TRBJ2-2, with D perhaps TRBD1 (6 bases). The clonotype was recovered from a male donor in good health and CMV-seronegative. The CDR3 DNA reads as TGCGCCAGCAGCCCCACCGTTGTGGGGGCCACCGGGGAGCTGTTTTTT. This gives the protein CASSPTVVGATGELFF.